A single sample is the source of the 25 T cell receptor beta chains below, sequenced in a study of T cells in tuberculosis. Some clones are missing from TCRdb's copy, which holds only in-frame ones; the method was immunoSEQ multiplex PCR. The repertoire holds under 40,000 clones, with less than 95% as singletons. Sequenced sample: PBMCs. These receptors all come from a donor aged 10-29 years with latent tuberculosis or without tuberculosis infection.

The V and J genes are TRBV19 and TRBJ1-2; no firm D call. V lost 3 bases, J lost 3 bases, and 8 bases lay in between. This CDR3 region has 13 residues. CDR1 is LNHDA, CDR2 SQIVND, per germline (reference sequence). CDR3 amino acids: CASSMRGYYGYTF. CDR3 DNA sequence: TGTGCCAGTAGTATGCGAGGCTACTATGGCTACACCTTC.

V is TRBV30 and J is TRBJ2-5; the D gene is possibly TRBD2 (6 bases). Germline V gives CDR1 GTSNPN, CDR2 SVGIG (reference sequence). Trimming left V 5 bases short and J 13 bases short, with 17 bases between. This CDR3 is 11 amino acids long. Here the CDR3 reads CAWGRDSFRYF. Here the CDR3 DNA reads TGTGCCTGGGGAAGGGACTCCTTTCGGTACTTC.

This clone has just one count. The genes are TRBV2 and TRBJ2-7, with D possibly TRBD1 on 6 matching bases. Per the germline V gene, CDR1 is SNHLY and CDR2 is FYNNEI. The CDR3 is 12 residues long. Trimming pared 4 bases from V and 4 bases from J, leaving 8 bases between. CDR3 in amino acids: CASSVDRYEQYF. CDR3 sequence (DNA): TGTGCCAGCAGTGTCGACAGGTACGAGCAGTACTTC.

The CDR3 DNA follows: TGTGCCAGCAGCTTAGATCTCACAAACAATGAGCAGTTCTTC. Its translation is CASSLDLTNNEQFF. The V call is TRBV11-2, the J call TRBJ2-1; D is uncertain. Germline V gives CDR1 SGHAT, CDR2 FQNNGV. CDR3 length: 14 amino acids. With 0 bases removed from V and 5 bases from J, the gap between germline ends came to 8 bases.

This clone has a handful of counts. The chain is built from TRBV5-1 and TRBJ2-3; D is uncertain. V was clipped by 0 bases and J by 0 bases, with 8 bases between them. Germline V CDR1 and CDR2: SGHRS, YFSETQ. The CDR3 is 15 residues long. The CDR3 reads CASSLERSSTDTQYF. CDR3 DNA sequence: TGCGCCAGCAGCTTGGAGAGGTCAAGCACAGATACGCAGTATTTT.

The CDR3 spells CASSDLADTDTQYF. CDR3 DNA: TGTGCCAGCAGTGATTTAGCGGATACAGATACGCAGTATTTT. The chain recombines TRBV6-4 with TRBJ2-3; D perhaps matches TRBD2 (6 bases). The CDR3 runs to 14 residues. V gave up 3 bases and J gave up 3 bases, with 10 bases separating them. Per germline, CDR1 MRHNA and CDR2 SNTAGT.

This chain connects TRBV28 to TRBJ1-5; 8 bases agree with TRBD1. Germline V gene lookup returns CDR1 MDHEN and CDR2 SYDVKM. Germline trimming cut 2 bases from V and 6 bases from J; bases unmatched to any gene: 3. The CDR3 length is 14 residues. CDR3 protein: CASSLAGGGQPQHF. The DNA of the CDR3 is TGTGCCAGCAGTTTAGCAGGGGGCGGTCAGCCCCAGCATTTT.

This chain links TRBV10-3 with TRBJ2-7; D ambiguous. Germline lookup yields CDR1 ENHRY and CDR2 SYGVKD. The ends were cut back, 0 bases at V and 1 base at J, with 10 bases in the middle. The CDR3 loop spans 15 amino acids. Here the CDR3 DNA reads TGTGCCATCAGTGAGTCAAGGAAACAGTCCTACGAGCAGTACTTC. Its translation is CAISESRKQSYEQYF.

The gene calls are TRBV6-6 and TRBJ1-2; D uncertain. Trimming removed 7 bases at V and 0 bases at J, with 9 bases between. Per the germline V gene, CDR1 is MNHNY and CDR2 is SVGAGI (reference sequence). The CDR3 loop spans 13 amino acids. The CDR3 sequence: CASTLSANYGYTF. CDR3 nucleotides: TGTGCCAGCACTTTGTCCGCTAACTATGGCTACACCTTC.

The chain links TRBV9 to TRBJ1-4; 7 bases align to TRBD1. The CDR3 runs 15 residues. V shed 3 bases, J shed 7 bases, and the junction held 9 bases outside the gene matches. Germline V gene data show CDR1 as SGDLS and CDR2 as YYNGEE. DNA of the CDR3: TGTGCCAGCAGCGAGGGAGACAGGGTAGCTGAAAAACTGTTTTTT. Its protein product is CASSEGDRVAEKLFF.

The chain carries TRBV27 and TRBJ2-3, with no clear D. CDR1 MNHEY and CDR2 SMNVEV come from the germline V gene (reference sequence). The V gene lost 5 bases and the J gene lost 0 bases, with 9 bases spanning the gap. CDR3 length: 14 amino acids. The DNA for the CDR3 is TGTGCCAGCAGTCCCCTGCGGAGCACAGATACGCAGTATTTT. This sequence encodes CASSPLRSTDTQYF.

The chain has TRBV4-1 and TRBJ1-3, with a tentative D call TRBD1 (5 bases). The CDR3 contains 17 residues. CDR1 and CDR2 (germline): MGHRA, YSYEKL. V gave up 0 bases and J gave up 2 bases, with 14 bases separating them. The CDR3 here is CASSQEMIGATGNTIYF. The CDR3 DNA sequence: TGCGCCAGCAGCCAAGAAATGATAGGGGCAACTGGAAACACCATATATTTT.

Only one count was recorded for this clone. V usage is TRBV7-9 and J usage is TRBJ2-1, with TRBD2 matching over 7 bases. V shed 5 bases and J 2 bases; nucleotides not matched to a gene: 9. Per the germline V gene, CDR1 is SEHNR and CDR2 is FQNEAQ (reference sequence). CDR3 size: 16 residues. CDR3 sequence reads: CASSLVEGGAYNEQFF. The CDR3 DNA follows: TGTGCCAGCAGCCTCGTTGAGGGAGGGGCCTACAATGAGCAGTTCTTC.

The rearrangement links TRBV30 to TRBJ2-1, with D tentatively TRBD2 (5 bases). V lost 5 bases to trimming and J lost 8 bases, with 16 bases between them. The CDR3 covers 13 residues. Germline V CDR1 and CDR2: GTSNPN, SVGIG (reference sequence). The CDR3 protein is CAWALVAMDEQFF. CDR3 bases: TGTGCCTGGGCGCTAGTAGCGATGGATGAGCAGTTCTTC.

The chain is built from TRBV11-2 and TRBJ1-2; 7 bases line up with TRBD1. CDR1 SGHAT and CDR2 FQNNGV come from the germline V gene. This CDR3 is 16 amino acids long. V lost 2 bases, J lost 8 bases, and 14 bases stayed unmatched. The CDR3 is CASSLLGAGGSGGYTF. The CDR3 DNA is TGTGCCAGCAGCTTATTGGGTGCAGGGGGAAGCGGGGGCTACACCTTC.

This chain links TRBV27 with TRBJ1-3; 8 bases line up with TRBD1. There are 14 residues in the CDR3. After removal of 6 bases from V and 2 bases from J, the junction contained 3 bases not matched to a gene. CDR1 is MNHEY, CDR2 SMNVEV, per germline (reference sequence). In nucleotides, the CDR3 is TGTGCCAGCAGCCCCAGGGGGCCTGGAAACACCATATATTTT. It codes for CASSPRGPGNTIYF.

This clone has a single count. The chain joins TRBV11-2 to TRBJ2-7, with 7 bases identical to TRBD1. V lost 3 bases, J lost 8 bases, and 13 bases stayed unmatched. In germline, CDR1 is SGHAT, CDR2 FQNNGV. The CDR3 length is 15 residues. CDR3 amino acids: CASSLPDRVFFQQYF. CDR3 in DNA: TGTGCCAGCAGCTTGCCCGACAGGGTTTTCTTTCAGCAGTACTTC. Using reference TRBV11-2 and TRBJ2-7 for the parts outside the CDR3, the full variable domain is EAGVAQSPRYKIIEKRQSVAFWCNPISGHATLYWYQQILGQGPKLLIQFQNNGVVDDSQLPKDRFSAERLKGVDSTLKIQPAKLEDSAVYLCASSLPDRVFFQQYFGPGTRLTVT.

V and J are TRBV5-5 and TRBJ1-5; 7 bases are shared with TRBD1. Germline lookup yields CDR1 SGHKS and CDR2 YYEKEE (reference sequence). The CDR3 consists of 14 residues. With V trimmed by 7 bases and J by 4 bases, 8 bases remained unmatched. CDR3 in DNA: TGTGCCAGCGCTACAGGGGCTCGTAATCAGCCCCAGCATTTT. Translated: CASATGARNQPQHF.

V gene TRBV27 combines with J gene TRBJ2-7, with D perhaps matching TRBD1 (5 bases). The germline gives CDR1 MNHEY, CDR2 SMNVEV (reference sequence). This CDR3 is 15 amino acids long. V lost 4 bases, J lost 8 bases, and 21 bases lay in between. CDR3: CASSSTSDLWGKQYF. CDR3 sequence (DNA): TGTGCCAGCAGTTCAACCTCGGACCTCTGGGGCAAGCAGTACTTC.

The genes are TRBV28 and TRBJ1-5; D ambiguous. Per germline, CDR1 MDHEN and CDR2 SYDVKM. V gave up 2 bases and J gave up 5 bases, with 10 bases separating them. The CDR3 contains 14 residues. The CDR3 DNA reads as TGTGCCAGCAGTTTACCTAGAGGGTATCAGCCCCAGCATTTT. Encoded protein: CASSLPRGYQPQHF.

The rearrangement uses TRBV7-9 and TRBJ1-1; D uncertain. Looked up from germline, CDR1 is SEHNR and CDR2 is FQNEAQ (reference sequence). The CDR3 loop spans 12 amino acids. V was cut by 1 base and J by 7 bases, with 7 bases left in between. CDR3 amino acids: CASSLGGVEAFF. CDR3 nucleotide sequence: TGTGCCAGCAGCTTAGGAGGCGTTGAAGCTTTCTTT. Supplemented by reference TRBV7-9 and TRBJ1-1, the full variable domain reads DTGVSQNPRHKITKRGQNVTFRCDPISEHNRLYWYRQTLGQGPEFLTYFQNEAQLEKSRLLSDRFSAERPKGSFSTLEIQRTEQGDSAMYLCASSLGGVEAFFGQGTRLTVV.

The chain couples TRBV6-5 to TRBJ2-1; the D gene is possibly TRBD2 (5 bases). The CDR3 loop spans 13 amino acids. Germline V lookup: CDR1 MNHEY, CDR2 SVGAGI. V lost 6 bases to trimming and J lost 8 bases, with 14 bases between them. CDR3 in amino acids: CASSRGKDHEQFF. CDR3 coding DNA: TGTGCCAGCAGCCGGGGTAAGGACCATGAGCAGTTCTTC.

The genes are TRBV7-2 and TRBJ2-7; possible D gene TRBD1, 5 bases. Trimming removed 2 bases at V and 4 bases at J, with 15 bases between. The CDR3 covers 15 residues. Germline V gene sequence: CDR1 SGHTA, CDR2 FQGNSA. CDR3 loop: CASSLSTAVKYEQYF. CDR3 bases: TGTGCCAGCAGCTTATCGACAGCAGTCAAATACGAGCAGTACTTC.

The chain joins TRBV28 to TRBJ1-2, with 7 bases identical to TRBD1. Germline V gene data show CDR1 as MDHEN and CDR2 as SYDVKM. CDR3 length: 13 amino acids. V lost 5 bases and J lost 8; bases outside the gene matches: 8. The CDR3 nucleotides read TGTGCCAGCAGTCAGACAGGGATTTACGGCTACACCTTC. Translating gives CASSQTGIYGYTF.

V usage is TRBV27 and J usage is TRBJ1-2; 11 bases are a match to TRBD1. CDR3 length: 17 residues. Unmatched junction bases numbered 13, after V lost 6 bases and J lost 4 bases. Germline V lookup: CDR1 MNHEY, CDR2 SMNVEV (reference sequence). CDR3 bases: TGTGCCAGCAGATTTGTTTCCGGGACAGGGGGGGGCTATGGCTACACCTTC. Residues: CASRFVSGTGGGYGYTF.